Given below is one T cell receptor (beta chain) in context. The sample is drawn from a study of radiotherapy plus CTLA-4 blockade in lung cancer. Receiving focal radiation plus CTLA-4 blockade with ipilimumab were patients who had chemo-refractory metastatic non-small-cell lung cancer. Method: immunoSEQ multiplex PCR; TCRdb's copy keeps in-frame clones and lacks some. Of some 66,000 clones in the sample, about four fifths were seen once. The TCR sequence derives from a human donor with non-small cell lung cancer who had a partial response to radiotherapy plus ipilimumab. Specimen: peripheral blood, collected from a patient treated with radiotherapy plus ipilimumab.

The CDR3 sequence: CASSPGTSRTYEQYF. CDR3 DNA sequence: TGTGCCAGCAGCCCGGGGACTAGCCGAACCTACGAGCAGTACTTC. The J gene is TRBJ2-5, the V gene TRBV11-2; 9 bases map to TRBD2. The J call may be mistaken, given a closer DNA end match to TRBJ2-7. CDR3 length: 15 amino acids. From germline, CDR1 is SGHAT and CDR2 FQNNGV.